The T cell receptor beta chain described here comes from a study of breast tumors, draining lymph nodes, adjacent tissues. The CDR3 has 15 amino acids. After removal of 7 bases from V and 3 bases from J, the junction contained 12 bases not matched to a gene. Germline values: CDR1 DFQATT, CDR2 SNEGSKA (reference sequence). TCRdb re-derived calls from the multiplex PCR reads in MiXCR, one entry per CDR3 protein. The table has about 230,000 distinct CDR3 sequences, about 30% seen once; the top ten hold over 1.1%. Breast cancer patients provided tissue from their axillary draining lymph nodes. With respect to this clonotype: Antigen unknown.

Study-wide results and caveats: The lymph node origin of tumor T cells was framed as consistent with a hypothesis, not demonstrated. Findings are consistent with lymph node origin and intratumoral expansion of most tumor T cells. Tumors had less TCR diversity than lymph nodes, more than nontumor tissue. Compared with basal-like, luminal-like tumors shared significantly more repertoire with nontumor tissue.

The receptor's source is a female donor with breast cancer. Some clones in this sample may be carry-over from other donors' samples. The V call is TRBV20-1, the J call TRBJ2-3; 8 nucleotides agree with TRBD2. Material for sequencing was axillary lymph node tissue. The CDR3 DNA sequence: TGCAGTGAAGGACCCGGGAGGGGAGTTACAGATACGCAGTATTTT. Translating gives CSEGPGRGVTDTQYF.